Listed here are 17 T cell receptor beta chains from one sample, sequenced in a study of cytomegalovirus exposure and HLA in healthy donors. PCR amplification relied on 60 Vbeta primers (plus 13 Jbeta primers). Only in-frame clones appear in the TCRdb table, and some are missing; sequencing was by immunoSEQ multiplex PCR. Of 55,000 or so clones in the sample, 70% to 85% were seen once. The sample taken for sequencing was PBMCs. The source of these receptors is a man aged 50 or older in good health and CMV-seronegative.

This chain uses TRBV27 with TRBJ1-2, with 8 positions matching TRBD1. J gave up 7 bases and V 5 bases, and 9 bases lay outside the gene matches. The germline CDR1 and CDR2 sequences are MNHEY and SMNVEV (reference sequence). The CDR3 covers 14 residues. This chain's CDR3 is CASSPRQGASGYTF. The CDR3 coding sequence is TGTGCCAGCAGTCCCCGCCAGGGGGCTAGTGGCTACACCTTC.

J is TRBJ1-6 and V is TRBV7-8, with TRBD1 matching 10 bases. The trim removed 4 bases at V and 0 bases at J, leaving 6 bases unmatched. This CDR3 has 18 residues. Looked up from germline, CDR1 is SGHVS and CDR2 is FQNEAQ. CDR3 bases: TGTGCCAGCAGCTCAGAGGGACAGGGGAGCTCCTATAATTCACCCCTCCACTTT. Encoded protein: CASSSEGQGSSYNSPLHF. Combining the CDR3 with reference TRBV7-8 and TRBJ1-6 gives the whole variable domain GAGVSQSPRYKVAKRGQDVALRCDPISGHVSLFWYQQALGQGPEFLTYFQNEAQLDKSGLPSDRFFAERPEGSVSTLKIQRTQQEDSAVYLCASSSEGQGSSYNSPLHFGNGTRLTVT.

The CDR3 region is CASSLNPHVLQSETQYF. The CDR3 nucleotides are TGTGCCAGCAGCTTAAATCCACATGTCCTTCAATCGGAGACCCAGTACTTC. V and J are TRBV7-6 and TRBJ2-5; D not resolved. Germline assignment: CDR1 SGHVS and CDR2 FNYEAQ. This CDR3 region has 17 residues. V was trimmed by 2 bases and J by 5 bases, leaving 21 bases between them.

The chain is built from TRBV6-1 and TRBJ1-5, with TRBD1 matching 9 bases. Germline V gene sequence: CDR1 MNHNS, CDR2 SASEGT. Trimming took 3 bases from V and 3 from J; bases not matched to a gene: 6. The CDR3 is 16 residues long. The CDR3 nucleotides are TGTGCCAGCAGTGATAAGGGGACAGGGATCAATCAGCCCCAGCATTTT. Translated, it gives CASSDKGTGINQPQHF.

The chain recombines TRBV6-5 with TRBJ1-4; D unclear. Looked up from germline, CDR1 is MNHEY and CDR2 is SVGAGI. Trimming shortened V by 6 bases and J by 8 bases, and 16 bases separated the two germline ends. This CDR3 comprises 14 residues. The CDR3 sequence: CASRPPGGREKLFF. The CDR3 nucleotides are TGTGCCAGCAGGCCCCCCGGCGGCCGGGAAAAACTGTTTTTT.

The rearrangement joins TRBV2 to TRBJ2-2; D is uncertain. The CDR3 runs to 13 residues. Deletions cut 7 bases from V and 4 bases from J, with 10 bases between. Germline values: CDR1 SNHLY, CDR2 FYNNEI. The CDR3, as DNA: TGTGCCAGCAACCCGGGTTTCACCGGGGAGCTGTTTTTT. Protein product: CASNPGFTGELFF.

The V and J genes are TRBV7-8 and TRBJ2-5; D gene unclear. The CDR3 covers 15 residues. With 1 base removed from V and 1 base from J, the gap between germline ends came to 10 bases. The V gene's germline CDR1 is SGHVS and CDR2 FQNEAQ. The CDR3 DNA follows: TGTGCCAGCAGCTTAGGATTTGCAGGCCAAGAGACCCAGTACTTC. Amino acids: CASSLGFAGQETQYF.

V and J are TRBV5-1 and TRBJ2-1, with D possibly being TRBD1 (6 bases). From germline, CDR1 is SGHRS and CDR2 YFSETQ. This CDR3 is 15 amino acids long. Deletions cut 2 bases from V and 1 base from J, with 10 bases between. CDR3 sequence: CASSLQGRSYNEQFF. The CDR3 coding sequence is TGCGCCAGCAGCTTACAGGGTCGGTCCTACAATGAGCAGTTCTTC. Together with reference TRBV5-1 and TRBJ2-1, the CDR3 gives the full variable domain: KAGVTQTPRYLIKTRGQQVTLSCSPISGHRSVSWYQQTPGQGLQFLFEYFSETQRNKGNFPGRFSGRQFSNSRSEMNVSTLELGDSALYLCASSLQGRSYNEQFFGPGTRLTVL.

The CDR3 here is CASSLKTGGTGELFF. In DNA, the CDR3 is TGTGCCAGCAGCTTAAAGACCGGGGGCACCGGGGAGCTGTTTTTT. The V and J genes are TRBV7-6 and TRBJ2-2, with TRBD2 as a possible D gene (6 bases). Per germline, CDR1 SGHVS and CDR2 FNYEAQ. This CDR3 is built from 15 residues. Trimming pared 2 bases from V and 4 bases from J, leaving 11 bases between.

The rearrangement uses TRBV30 and TRBJ2-2, with 7 positions matching TRBD1. The CDR3 consists of 12 residues. Germline CDR1 and CDR2: GTSNPN and SVGIG (reference sequence). This chain's CDR3 is CARDSFTGELFF. For the CDR3, the DNA is TGTGCTCGGGACAGCTTCACCGGGGAGCTGTTTTTT.

This rearrangement joins TRBV14 to TRBJ2-1; 11 nucleotides line up with TRBD2. The germline gives CDR1 SGHDN, CDR2 FVKESK. V lost 4 bases to trimming and J lost 4 bases; unmatched junction nucleotides: 9. This CDR3 is 17 amino acids long. The CDR3 region has the DNA TGTGCCAGCAGCCGTAATACCGGGACTAGCGGATACAATGAGCAGTTCTTC. Amino acid sequence: CASSRNTGTSGYNEQFF.

The V gene is TRBV18, the J gene TRBJ1-1; tentatively, D is TRBD1 (6 bases). V lost 3 bases and J 3 bases, leaving 11 bases between the germline ends. Germline CDR1 KGHSH, CDR2 LQKENI. The CDR3 runs 14 residues. The CDR3 DNA sequence: TGTGCCAGCTCACCGCGGGGGCTGGACACTGAAGCTTTCTTT. It codes for CASSPRGLDTEAFF.

This clone was seen only once. The chain joins TRBV29-1 to TRBJ1-2; TRBD1 matches at 10 bases. The CDR3 consists of 13 residues. The junction had 5 bases not matched to a gene; V was cut back by 2 bases and J by 8 bases. The germline CDR1 and CDR2 sequences are SQVTM and ANQGSEA. CDR3 region: CSVERDRGGGYTF. CDR3 bases: TGCAGCGTTGAACGGGACAGGGGAGGGGGCTACACCTTC.

The DNA of the CDR3 is TGTGCCAGCTCACTACTTAAGGGGGACCAGCCCCAGCATTTT. The encoded protein is CASSLLKGDQPQHF. The chain is built from TRBV18 and TRBJ1-5; D perhaps matches TRBD1 (6 bases). Germline-derived CDR1 and CDR2 are KGHSH and LQKENI. V lost 4 bases and J lost 7, with 14 bases in between. This CDR3 region has 14 residues. The full variable domain, completed using reference TRBV18 and TRBJ1-5, is NAGVMQNPRHLVRRRGQEARLRCSPMKGHSHVYWYRQLPEEGLKFMVYLQKENIIDESGMPKERFSAEFPKEGPSILRIQQVVRGDSAAYFCASSLLKGDQPQHFGDGTRLSIL.

This clone was seen only once. DNA of the CDR3: TGTGCCAGCAGCTTAATAGGGGCGAGTATTAATGAGCAGTTCTTC. It translates to CASSLIGASINEQFF. The chain joins TRBV11-2 to TRBJ2-1; maybe TRBD1 (5 bases). This CDR3 region has 15 residues. Germline assignment: CDR1 SGHAT and CDR2 FQNNGV. The ends were cut back, 2 bases at V and 7 bases at J, with 15 bases in the middle.

The J gene is TRBJ1-2, the V gene TRBV19; no reliable D call. V was clipped by 0 bases and J by 0 bases, with 5 bases between them. The V gene's germline CDR1 is LNHDA and CDR2 SQIVND (reference sequence). This CDR3 spans 14 amino acids. Here the CDR3 reads CASSIEAANYGYTF. CDR3 sequence (DNA): TGTGCCAGTAGTATAGAGGCGGCTAACTATGGCTACACCTTC.

The chain uses TRBV25-1 and TRBJ2-2, with 7 bases lining up with TRBD1. The germline V gene has CDR1 MGHDK and CDR2 SYGVNS. The CDR3 is 15 residues long. J was trimmed by 6 bases and V by 5 bases; bases with no gene match: 9. The CDR3: CASSYRGKQAGELFF. In nucleotides, the CDR3 is TGTGCCAGCAGTTACAGGGGCAAGCAGGCCGGGGAGCTGTTTTTT.